This TCR beta chain was profiled in a study of OX40 agonist ivuxolimab in advanced cancers. Study-wide background: Six ivuxolimab dose levels, 0.01 to 10 mg/kg, were given intravenously every 2 weeks.

CDR1 and CDR2 (germline): SGHVS, FQNEAQ. V gave up 5 bases and J gave up 8 bases, with 12 bases separating them. The CDR3 has 12 amino acids. Sequenced by immunoSEQ multiplex PCR; TCRdb stores in-frame clones only, minus some. The sample has some 130,000 clones; just over 90% are singletons. Whole-study findings and limits: The 0.1-3.0 mg/kg partial responders had among the lowest clonal expansion. Antigen specificity was not determined for the expanded peripheral T cells.

Comments on this clone: Its antigen is still unknown.

This TCR was recovered from an adult with an advanced solid tumor such as melanoma, head and neck, liver or kidney cancer. The chain combines TRBV7-8 with TRBJ1-2, with unresolved D. The source material was CD4+ or CD8+ T cells sorted from blood, sampled in a trial of the OX40 agonist ivuxolimab. The CDR3: CASSETPAGYTF. CDR3 nucleotides: TGTGCCAGCAGCGAAACCCCCGCCGGCTACACCTTC. The entire variable domain, with the rest obtained from reference TRBV7-8 and TRBJ1-2, is as follows: GAGVSQSPRYKVAKRGQDVALRCDPISGHVSLFWYQQALGQGPEFLTYFQNEAQLDKSGLPSDRFFAERPEGSVSTLKIQRTQQEDSAVYLCASSETPAGYTFGSGTRLTVV.